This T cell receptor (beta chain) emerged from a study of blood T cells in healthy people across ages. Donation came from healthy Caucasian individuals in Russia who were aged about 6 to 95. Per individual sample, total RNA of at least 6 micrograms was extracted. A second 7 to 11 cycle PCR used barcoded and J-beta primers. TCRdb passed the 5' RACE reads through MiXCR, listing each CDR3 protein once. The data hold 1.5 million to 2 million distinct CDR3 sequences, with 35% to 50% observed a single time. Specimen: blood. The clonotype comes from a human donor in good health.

CDR3 sequence: CASSYAGGAFF. The CDR3 DNA reads TGTGCCAGCAGTTACGCCGGGGGAGCTTTCTTT. V gene TRBV6-2 or TRBV6-3 combines with J gene TRBJ1-1; a weak D match, TRBD1 (5 bases). V lost 2 bases and J lost 10, with 8 bases in between. Germline CDR1 and CDR2: MNHEY and SVGEGT. The CDR3 spans 11 residues.